This TCR beta chain was recovered during a study of cytomegalovirus exposure and HLA in healthy donors. Study information: Per a later analysis, the roughly 690 first-cohort and 120 validation repertoires shared one platform.

TCRdb's table, derived via immunoSEQ multiplex PCR, lists solely in-frame clones and lacks some. The sample includes 220,000 or so clones, 65% to 85% of them seen just once. There are 16 residues in the CDR3. The V gene's germline CDR1 is SGDLS and CDR2 YYNGEE. Trimming cost V 0 bases and J 4 bases; bases outside gene matches: 6. Sequenced input: PBMCs. The TCR sequence derives from a woman aged 25-40 years in good health and CMV-seropositive. J is TRBJ2-1 and V is TRBV9; TRBD2 matches at 8 bases. In DNA, the CDR3 is TGTGCCAGCAGCGTAGTATCGGGAGGGGAATACAATGAGCAGTTCTTC. Amino acid sequence: CASSVVSGGEYNEQFF.